A selection of T cell receptor beta chains follows, all from one sample in a study of T cells in Graves' hyperthyroidism and ophthalmopathy. From the multiplex PCR reads, TCRdb called clonotypes with MiXCR, one entry per CDR3 protein. There are around 350,000 distinct CDR3 sequences in the sample; around 25% occur only once, and about 70% lies in the top ten. Sequencing was performed on blood. These receptors all stem from a man aged 50 or older with Graves' hyperthyroidism. CDR3s include the opening cysteine and the closing phenylalanine or tryptophan. A D gene is named only where the DNA matches it firmly. Rows may omit the clone size; those that give it use once, few, many or a size class.

j_gene: TRBJ2-5; v_gene: TRBV19; abundance: few; d_gene: TRBD2; CDR3aa: CASSTRTSGGETQYF; CDR3nt: TGTGCCAGTAGTACGAGGACTAGCGGCGGGGAGACCCAGTACTTC
j_gene: TRBJ1-2; v_gene: TRBV28; abundance: NA; d_gene: NA; CDR3aa: CASSFPAGADYGYTF; CDR3nt: TGTGCCAGCAGTTTTCCAGCAGGGGCTGACTATGGCTACACCTTC
j_gene: TRBJ2-3; v_gene: TRBV7-3; abundance: few; d_gene: TRBD1; CDR3aa: CASSLTGGPTDTQYF; CDR3nt: TGTGCCAGCAGCTTAACAGGGGGCCCCACAGATACGCAGTATTTT
j_gene: TRBJ1-5; v_gene: TRBV30; abundance: few; d_gene: NA; CDR3aa: CAWSGVGSYSNQPQHF; CDR3nt: TGTGCCTGGAGTGGGGTAGGTTCCTATAGCAATCAGCCCCAGCATTTT
j_gene: TRBJ2-7; v_gene: TRBV9; abundance: few; d_gene: TRBD1; CDR3aa: CASSEAPGTDYEQYF; CDR3nt: TGTGCCAGCAGCGAGGCCCCCGGGACAGACTACGAGCAGTACTTC
j_gene: TRBJ1-6; v_gene: TRBV3-1; abundance: NA; d_gene: NA; CDR3aa: CASSQGTDSPLHF; CDR3nt: TGTGCCAGCAGCCAGGGGACTGATTCACCCCTCCACTTT
j_gene: TRBJ2-5; v_gene: TRBV27; abundance: many; d_gene: TRBD2; CDR3aa: CASSSRTPSGGGHRETQYF; CDR3nt: TGTGCCAGCAGTTCTCGGACACCTAGCGGAGGCGGACACAGGGAGACCCAGTACTTC
j_gene: TRBJ2-7; v_gene: TRBV5-1; abundance: NA; d_gene: TRBD2; CDR3aa: CASSIGLAGAYEQYF; CDR3nt: TGCGCCAGCAGCATCGGACTAGCGGGAGCCTACGAGCAGTACTTC
j_gene: TRBJ2-1; v_gene: TRBV7-9; abundance: few; d_gene: NA; CDR3aa: CASSLEFLGNEQFF; CDR3nt: TGTGCCAGCAGCTTAGAGTTTTTAGGAAATGAGCAGTTCTTC
j_gene: TRBJ2-1; v_gene: TRBV7-8; abundance: NA; d_gene: TRBD2; CDR3aa: CASISLAGDESSYNEQFF; CDR3nt: TGTGCCAGCATCTCTCTAGCGGGGGATGAAAGCTCCTACAATGAGCAGTTCTTC
j_gene: TRBJ1-1; v_gene: TRBV20-1; abundance: few; d_gene: TRBD1; CDR3aa: CSAQQGDRTEAFF; CDR3nt: TGCAGTGCACAACAGGGGGATAGAACTGAAGCTTTCTTT
j_gene: TRBJ2-6; v_gene: TRBV7-9; abundance: NA; d_gene: NA; CDR3aa: CASSNPRDGANVLTF; CDR3nt: TGTGCCAGCAGCAATCCCAGGGATGGGGCCAACGTCCTGACTTTC
j_gene: TRBJ2-4; v_gene: TRBV20-1; abundance: once; d_gene: NA; CDR3aa: CSFSAGRSAKNIQYF; CDR3nt: TGCAGTTTCAGCGCAGGGAGGTCAGCCAAAAACATTCAGTACTTC
j_gene: TRBJ2-2; v_gene: TRBV15; abundance: NA; d_gene: NA; CDR3aa: CATSRVGNTGELFF; CDR3nt: TGTGCCACCAGCCGAGTTGGAAACACCGGGGAGCTGTTTTTT
j_gene: TRBJ2-5; v_gene: TRBV19; abundance: few; d_gene: NA; CDR3aa: CASQGWGEETQYF; CDR3nt: TGTGCCAGCCAGGGCTGGGGGGAAGAGACCCAGTACTTC
j_gene: TRBJ1-5; v_gene: TRBV2; abundance: NA; d_gene: NA; CDR3aa: CASSETQESQPQHF; CDR3nt: TGTGCCAGCAGTGAAACACAGGAGTCCCAGCCCCAGCATTTT
j_gene: TRBJ2-3; v_gene: TRBV12-3/TRBV12-4; abundance: once; d_gene: NA; CDR3aa: CASRISITDTQYF; CDR3nt: TGTGCCAGCAGGATCTCGATTACAGATACGCAGTATTTT